These T cell receptor beta chains were read from a single sample in a study of CD8 T cells in Susac syndrome. TCRdb re-called the immunoSEQ multiplex PCR reads through MiXCR, storing one row per CDR3 protein. This table holds just over 150,000 distinct CDR3 sequences, approximately 93% found once. The specimen sequenced was CD8+ T cells from PBMCs. These receptors originate from a human donor with multiple sclerosis. The CDR3 runs from the conserved cysteine through the conserved F or W. The D gene is left open where the match is weak. Only part of the rows carry a size: once, few, many, or a class if the clone is expanded.

j_call v_call clone_size d_call cdr3_aa cdr3_nt
TRBJ2-3 TRBV12-5 NA NA CASVSLSEPPITDTQYF TGTGCTAGTGTTAGTCTTAGTGAGCCTCCGATCACAGATACGCAGTATTTT
TRBJ2-5 TRBV28 NA NA CASVSSSWQEEETQYF TGTGCCAGCGTGTCCTCAAGTTGGCAGGAAGAAGAGACCCAGTACTTC
TRBJ2-2 TRBV9 once NA CASSASGTRNTGELFF TGTGCCAGCAGCGCCTCCGGGACACGAAACACCGGGGAGCTGTTTTTT
TRBJ2-5 TRBV7-2 once NA CASSRDGGPQETQYF TGTGCCAGCAGCAGGGACGGTGGCCCCCAAGAGACCCAGTACTTC
TRBJ2-7 TRBV12-5 NA NA CASGLGGTYEQYF TGTGCTAGTGGTTTGGGGGGGACCTACGAGCAGTACTTC
TRBJ2-3 TRBV7-8 NA TRBD1 CASSSRSGQGADTQYF TGTGCCAGCAGCTCCAGGTCCGGACAGGGGGCAGATACGCAGTATTTT
TRBJ2-1 TRBV12-3/TRBV12-4 NA TRBD1 CASSFRRTRGNEQFF TGTGCCAGCAGTTTCCGACGGACCAGGGGGAATGAGCAGTTCTTC
TRBJ2-5 TRBV12-3/TRBV12-4 NA NA CASSPYPGSETQYF TGTGCCAGCAGTCCTTATCCGGGTTCGGAGACCCAGTACTTC
TRBJ1-1 TRBV30 NA NA CAWSVQSFAEAFF TGTGCCTGGAGTGTACAGAGTTTCGCTGAAGCTTTCTTT
TRBJ2-5 TRBV27 NA NA CASRRAYQETQYF TGTGCCAGCAGGCGAGCGTACCAAGAGACCCAGTACTTC
TRBJ1-2 TRBV11-1 NA NA CASIPISEDYGYTF TGTGCCAGCATCCCTATCTCAGAAGACTATGGCTACACCTTC
TRBJ2-1 TRBV11-2 NA TRBD2 CASSKGLAGEQFF TGTGCCAGCAGCAAGGGACTAGCGGGAGAGCAGTTCTTC
TRBJ2-1 TRBV3-1 NA NA CASSQGQRYNEQFF TGTGCCAGCAGCCAAGGACAGCGCTACAATGAGCAGTTCTTC
TRBJ2-2 TRBV11-2 NA NA CASTFRQAGGELFF TGTGCCAGTACTTTTCGACAGGCCGGCGGGGAGCTGTTTTTT
TRBJ1-1 TRBV2 NA NA CASTLLVGAGTEAFF TGTGCCAGCACCTTACTCGTAGGGGCGGGCACTGAAGCTTTCTTT
TRBJ2-5 TRBV3-1 NA TRBD2 CASSPGLAGAFQETQYF TGTGCCAGCAGCCCGGGACTAGCGGGGGCTTTCCAAGAGACCCAGTACTTC
TRBJ2-7 TRBV7-8 NA NA CASSLVPRGATDEQYF TGTGCCAGCAGCTTAGTCCCCAGGGGCGCCACGGACGAGCAGTACTTC
TRBJ1-5 TRBV27 once NA CASSWGGGNQPQHF TGTGCCAGCAGTTGGGGGGGTGGTAATCAGCCCCAGCATTTT
TRBJ2-5 TRBV3-1 once TRBD2 CASIDSGGGASGWETQYF TGTGCCAGCATTGACTCAGGAGGTGGGGCTAGCGGCTGGGAGACCCAGTACTTC
TRBJ2-7 TRBV13 NA NA CASSSTHPRDTTYEQYF TGTGCCAGCAGCTCAACCCACCCACGGGACACGACCTACGAGCAGTACTTC
TRBJ2-6 TRBV21-1 NA NA CASSALGVGGSSGANVLTF TGTGCCAGCAGCGCTCTCGGAGTGGGCGGAAGTTCTGGGGCCAACGTCCTGACTTTC
TRBJ2-7 TRBV3-1 NA NA CASSPDQGVGEQYF TGTGCCAGCAGCCCAGATCAGGGAGTAGGCGAGCAGTACTTC
TRBJ2-5 TRBV3-1 NA TRBD2 CASTQTSGGAGETQYF TGTGCCAGCACCCAGACTAGCGGGGGGGCCGGAGAGACCCAGTACTTC
TRBJ2-7 TRBV9 NA NA CASSVGPEQYF TGTGCCAGCAGCGTCGGGCCCGAGCAGTACTTC
TRBJ1-2 TRBV30 NA NA CAWRGRNYGYTF TGTGCCTGGAGGGGGAGGAACTATGGCTACACCTTC
TRBJ2-7 TRBV2 NA TRBD1 CASSGGQVRSYEQYF TGTGCCAGCAGTGGGGGACAGGTGAGATCCTACGAGCAGTACTTC
TRBJ2-4 TRBV19 NA NA CASSIDDGGLSKNIQYF TGTGCCAGTAGTATAGATGATGGTGGACTTTCCAAAAACATTCAGTACTTC
TRBJ2-2 TRBV30 NA TRBD2 CAWTKRGPGELFF TGTGCCTGGACCAAGCGGGGGCCCGGGGAGCTGTTTTTT
TRBJ2-7 TRBV20-1 NA NA CSARDRKGAYEQYF TGCAGTGCTAGAGATCGGAAGGGCGCCTACGAGCAGTACTTC
TRBJ2-1 TRBV28 once NA CASSSSSGVLRYEQFF TGTGCCAGCAGTTCCTCATCGGGAGTTTTAAGGTATGAGCAGTTCTTC
TRBJ1-2 TRBV29-1 NA TRBD1 CSVAGTGNGGYTF TGCAGCGTGGCCGGGACAGGGAATGGTGGCTACACCTTC
TRBJ2-2 TRBV20-1 NA NA CSARDQGHPEELFF TGCAGTGCTAGAGATCAAGGGCACCCTGAGGAGCTGTTTTTT
TRBJ2-7 TRBV30 NA TRBD1 CAWSYGTASEQYF TGTGCCTGGAGTTACGGGACAGCCTCCGAGCAGTACTTC
TRBJ2-1 TRBV29-1 NA NA CSVGEGGGYEQFF TGCAGCGTTGGGGAAGGAGGGGGCTATGAGCAGTTCTTC
TRBJ2-7 TRBV12-3/TRBV12-4 NA NA CASSLSSSSYEQYF TGTGCCAGCAGTTTAAGTAGTAGCTCCTACGAGCAGTACTTC
TRBJ2-7 TRBV19 few TRBD1 CASSSGQGAYEQYF TGTGCCAGTAGTTCGGGACAGGGGGCCTACGAGCAGTACTTC
TRBJ2-7 TRBV12-5 NA NA CASGLVYEQYF TGTGCTAGTGGTTTGGTATACGAGCAGTACTTC
TRBJ1-2 TRBV5-1 NA TRBD1 CASSSDRDGGYTF TGCGCCAGCAGCTCGGACAGGGACGGAGGCTACACCTTC